Shown below are 15 T cell receptor beta chains from a single sample sequenced in a study of blood T cell repertoires in COVID-19. Method: immunoSEQ multiplex PCR; TCRdb's copy keeps in-frame clones and lacks some. The data hold 90,000 to 100,000 clones, with 84% observed a single time. Source material: peripheral blood. These receptors were obtained from a man aged 70 or older with active or convalescent COVID-19.

The chain is built from TRBV6-4 and TRBJ2-7, with 8 bases lining up with TRBD2. In germline, CDR1 is MRHNA, CDR2 SNTAGT. With 11 bases clipped from V and 3 bases from J, the junction kept 9 bases outside the gene matches. The CDR3 is 13 residues long. CDR3 in amino acids: CAHPTSGFYEQYF. CDR3 DNA: TGTGCCCACCCCACTAGCGGATTCTACGAGCAGTACTTC.

The table lists this clone with a count of one. This chain joins TRBV12-3 or TRBV12-4 and TRBJ1-2; unclear D gene. V gave up 5 bases and J gave up 3 bases, with 7 bases separating them. This CDR3 comprises 12 residues. The CDR3 DNA reads TGTGCCAGCAGTGGCCTAGACTATGGCTACACCTTC. It encodes CASSGLDYGYTF.

This sequence joins TRBV3-1 (or the pseudogene TRBV3-2) and TRBJ2-3; TRBD2 agrees at 16 bases. Germline values: CDR1 LGHDT, CDR2 YNNKEL (reference sequence). CDR3 length: 18 amino acids. The ends lost 1 base at V and 7 bases at J; junction bases unmatched: 8. The CDR3 loop reads CASSQGGTSGGAVNTQYF. The CDR3 DNA is TGTGCCAGCAGCCAAGGAGGGACTAGCGGGGGGGCCGTGAATACGCAGTATTTT.

This clone came up once. CDR3 nucleotides: TGTGCCAGCAGCTTGGAGGGACTAGCGGGGGGCGTTAGCACAGATACGCAGTATTTT. It codes for CASSLEGLAGGVSTDTQYF. This chain links TRBV5-4 with TRBJ2-3; TRBD2 aligns across 15 bases. From germline, CDR1 is SGHNT and CDR2 YYREEE (reference sequence). This CDR3 has 19 amino acids. The V segment lost 0 bases and the J segment 0 bases; nucleotides outside the gene matches: 5.

V and J are TRBV10-3 and TRBJ2-7; a weak D match, TRBD2 (5 bases). V dropped 10 bases and J dropped 3 bases, with 19 bases sitting between them. The CDR3 spans 14 residues. CDR1 is ENHRY, CDR2 SYGVKD, per germline. The CDR3 coding sequence is TGTGCCACCACCCGGAGGTTGGACGACTACGAGCAGTACTTC. It yields the protein CATTRRLDDYEQYF.

The gene calls are TRBV19 and TRBJ1-5, with a weak D call TRBD1 (6 bases). V was trimmed by 5 bases and J by 4 bases, leaving 12 bases between them. The CDR3 sequence is 14 residues long. Germline CDR1 and CDR2: LNHDA and SQIVND (reference sequence). The CDR3 is CASSDSGVNQPQHF. In nucleotides, the CDR3 is TGTGCCAGTAGTGATTCAGGGGTTAATCAGCCCCAGCATTTT.

This clone was seen a few times. The V call is TRBV30, the J call TRBJ1-5; maybe TRBD1 (6 bases). The CDR3 is 14 amino acids. Germline-derived CDR1 and CDR2 are GTSNPN and SVGIG (reference sequence). V was trimmed by 5 bases and J by 7 bases, leaving 18 bases between them. For the CDR3, the DNA is TGTGCCTGGGCCGGGACACGGATGGGGCAGCCCCAGCATTTT. Translating it yields CAWAGTRMGQPQHF.

This chain uses TRBV7-2 with TRBJ1-2, with 7 nucleotides matching TRBD1. With V trimmed by 5 bases and J by 5 bases, 5 bases remained unmatched. The CDR3 extends over 13 amino acids. Germline values: CDR1 SGHTA, CDR2 FQGNSA. CDR3 sequence (DNA): TGTGCCAGCAGCCTCGGGGACAGTTATGGCTACACCTTC. It is translated as CASSLGDSYGYTF.

The chain couples TRBV5-1 to TRBJ2-1; possible D gene TRBD2, 5 bases. V lost 2 bases and J lost 6, with 6 bases in between. The length of the CDR3 is 12 residues. Germline values: CDR1 SGHRS, CDR2 YFSETQ. For the CDR3, the DNA is TGCGCCAGCAGCTTCGGAGGCAATGAGCAGTTCTTC. This translates into CASSFGGNEQFF.

V gene TRBV7-2 combines with J gene TRBJ2-1; 9 bases line up with TRBD1. Trimming at V came to 6 bases and at J to 3 bases, leaving 6 bases not matched to a gene. The CDR3 runs to 15 residues. Germline-derived CDR1 and CDR2 are SGHTA and FQGNSA. The CDR3 spells CASSSGTGNYNEQFF. For the CDR3, the DNA is TGTGCCAGCAGTTCCGGGACAGGGAACTACAATGAGCAGTTCTTC.

This sequence joins TRBV28 and TRBJ1-2, with a tentative D call TRBD1 (6 bases). Trimming cost V 6 bases and J 2 bases, with 16 bases left between them. The CDR3 extends over 15 amino acids. CDR1 is MDHEN and CDR2 is SYDVKM in the germline V gene. Here the CDR3 reads CASSAPGGPNYGYTF. Here the CDR3 DNA reads TGTGCCAGCAGCGCCCCGGGGGGGCCGAACTATGGCTACACCTTC.

The chain employs TRBV18 and TRBJ1-1; a weak D match, TRBD1 (5 bases). Trimming cost V 0 bases and J 9 bases, with 11 bases left between them. The length of the CDR3 is 13 residues. CDR1 and CDR2 (germline): KGHSH, LQKENI. The CDR3 nucleotides are TGTGCCAGCTCACCACCCGACAGCCCTCAAGCTTTCTTT. Protein sequence: CASSPPDSPQAFF. Full variable domain (rest looked up from reference TRBV18 and TRBJ1-1): NAGVMQNPRHLVRRRGQEARLRCSPMKGHSHVYWYRQLPEEGLKFMVYLQKENIIDESGMPKERFSAEFPKEGPSILRIQQVVRGDSAAYFCASSPPDSPQAFFGQGTRLTVV.

The V gene is TRBV12-3 or TRBV12-4, the J gene TRBJ1-1, with D unclear. There are 12 residues in the CDR3. The V gene lost 6 bases and the J gene lost 6 bases, with 11 bases spanning the gap. CDR3 sequence: CASRRVQSEAFF. In DNA form, the CDR3 reads TGTGCCAGCAGGCGGGTCCAGTCTGAAGCTTTCTTT.

This rearrangement joins TRBV21-1 to TRBJ1-5. TRBV21-1 is deemed a pseudogene. CDR3 size: 14 residues. CDR3 region: CASSRETPLEPQHF. The CDR3, as DNA: TGTGCCAGCAGCAGAGAGACTCCCCTGGAGCCCCAGCATTTT.

This rearrangement joins TRBV9 to TRBJ2-2; D unresolved. V lost 4 bases and J lost 8, with 12 bases in between. Germline V gives CDR1 SGDLS, CDR2 YYNGEE. The CDR3 is made up of 13 amino acids. The CDR3 DNA sequence: TGTGCCAGCAGCTCTAGGCCCGCGGGGGAGCTGTTTTTT. This encodes CASSSRPAGELFF.